By share, the clone carrying this T cell receptor (beta chain) counts as medium-sized. Its antigen is not known. The CDR3 sequence is 14 residues long. V was trimmed by 2 bases and J by 1 base, leaving 6 bases between them. Germline loops: CDR1 MNHNS, CDR2 SASEGT. TCRdb recomputed calls from the reads with MiXCR, one row per CDR3 protein. The sample shows 10,000 or so distinct CDR3 sequences, approximately 15% of them seen only once. The data are from a study of liver allograft versus peripheral blood T cells. The wider study: The authors compared T cell receptor repertoires in transplanted livers with recipients' peripheral blood repertoires.

Whole-study findings and limits: Reported data describe T cell receptor repertoires within liver allografts as differing from those in peripheral blood.

The TCR comes from a human patient who had a liver transplant. Some T cells could come from the graft donor. The chain uses TRBV6-1 and TRBJ1-3, with D maybe TRBD1 (6 bases). CDR3 in amino acids: CASSETGSGNTIYF. CDR3 nucleotides: TGTGCCAGCAGTGAAACAGGGTCTGGAAACACCATATATTTT.